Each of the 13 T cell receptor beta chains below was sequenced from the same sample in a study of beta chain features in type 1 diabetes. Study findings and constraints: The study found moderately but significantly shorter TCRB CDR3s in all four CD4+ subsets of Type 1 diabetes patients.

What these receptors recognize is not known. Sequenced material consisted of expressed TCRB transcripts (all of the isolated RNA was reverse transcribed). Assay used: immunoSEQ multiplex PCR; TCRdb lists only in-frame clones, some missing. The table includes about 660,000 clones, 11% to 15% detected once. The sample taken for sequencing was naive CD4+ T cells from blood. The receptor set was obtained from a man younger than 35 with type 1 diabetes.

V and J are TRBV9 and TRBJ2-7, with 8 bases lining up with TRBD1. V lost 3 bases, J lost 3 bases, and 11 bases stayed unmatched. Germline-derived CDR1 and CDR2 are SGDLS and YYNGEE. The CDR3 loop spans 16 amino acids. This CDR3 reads CASSAKRTGYYYEQYF. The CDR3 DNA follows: TGTGCCAGCAGCGCCAAACGGACAGGGTACTACTACGAGCAGTACTTC.

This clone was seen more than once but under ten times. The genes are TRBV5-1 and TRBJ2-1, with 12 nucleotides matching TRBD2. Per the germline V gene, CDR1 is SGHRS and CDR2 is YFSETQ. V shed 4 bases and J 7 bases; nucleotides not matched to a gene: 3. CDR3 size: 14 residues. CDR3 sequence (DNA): TGCGCCAGCAGCACCGGGACTAGCGGGAATGAGCAGTTCTTC. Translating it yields CASSTGTSGNEQFF.

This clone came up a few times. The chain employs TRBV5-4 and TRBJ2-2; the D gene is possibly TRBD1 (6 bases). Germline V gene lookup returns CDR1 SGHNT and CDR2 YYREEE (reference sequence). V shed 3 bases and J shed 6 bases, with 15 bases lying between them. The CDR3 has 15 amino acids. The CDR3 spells CASSSYRESAGELFF. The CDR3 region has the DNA TGTGCCAGCAGCTCCTACAGGGAGAGTGCCGGGGAGCTGTTTTTT.

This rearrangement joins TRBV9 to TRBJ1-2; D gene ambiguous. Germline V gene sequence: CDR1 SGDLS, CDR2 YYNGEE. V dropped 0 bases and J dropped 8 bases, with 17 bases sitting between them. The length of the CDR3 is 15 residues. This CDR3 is CASSVGSWQTYGYTF. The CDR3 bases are TGTGCCAGCAGCGTAGGTTCCTGGCAGACGTACGGCTACACCTTC.

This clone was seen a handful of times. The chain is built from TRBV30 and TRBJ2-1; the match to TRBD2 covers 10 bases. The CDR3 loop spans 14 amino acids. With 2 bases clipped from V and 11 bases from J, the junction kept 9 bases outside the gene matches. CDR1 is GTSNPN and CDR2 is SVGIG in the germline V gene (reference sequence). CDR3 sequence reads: CAWSKAGGPVKQFF. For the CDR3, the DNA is TGTGCCTGGAGTAAAGCGGGAGGGCCCGTTAAGCAGTTCTTC.

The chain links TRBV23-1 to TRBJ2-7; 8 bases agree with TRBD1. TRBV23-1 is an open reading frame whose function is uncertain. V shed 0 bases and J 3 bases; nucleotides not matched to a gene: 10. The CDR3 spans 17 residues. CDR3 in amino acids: CASSQSRCLGQGYEQYF. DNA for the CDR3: TGCGCCAGCAGTCAATCCCGATGTCTCGGACAGGGCTACGAGCAGTACTTC.

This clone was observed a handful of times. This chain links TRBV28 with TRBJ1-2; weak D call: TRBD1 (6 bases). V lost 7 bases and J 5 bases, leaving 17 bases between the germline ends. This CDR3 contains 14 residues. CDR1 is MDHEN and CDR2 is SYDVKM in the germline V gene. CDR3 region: CASTVPRGPYGYTF. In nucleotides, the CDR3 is TGTGCCAGCACGGTCCCGCGGGGGCCTTATGGCTACACCTTC.

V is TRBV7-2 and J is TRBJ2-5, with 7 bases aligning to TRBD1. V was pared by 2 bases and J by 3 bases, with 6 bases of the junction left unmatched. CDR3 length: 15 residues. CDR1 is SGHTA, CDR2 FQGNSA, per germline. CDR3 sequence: CASSLNRGREETQYF. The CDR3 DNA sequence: TGTGCCAGCAGCTTAAATAGGGGGCGCGAAGAGACCCAGTACTTC. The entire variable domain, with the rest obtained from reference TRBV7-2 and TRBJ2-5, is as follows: GAGVSQSPSNKVTEKGKDVELRCDPISGHTALYWYRQSLGQGLEFLIYFQGNSAPDKSGLPSDRFSAERTGGSVSTLTIQRTQQEDSAVYLCASSLNRGREETQYFGPGTRLLVL.

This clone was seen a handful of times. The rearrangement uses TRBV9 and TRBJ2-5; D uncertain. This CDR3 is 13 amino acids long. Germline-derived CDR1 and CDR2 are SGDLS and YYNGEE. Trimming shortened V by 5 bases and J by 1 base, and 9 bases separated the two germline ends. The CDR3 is CASRTHVQETQYF. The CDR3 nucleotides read TGTGCCAGCAGAACTCACGTCCAAGAGACCCAGTACTTC.

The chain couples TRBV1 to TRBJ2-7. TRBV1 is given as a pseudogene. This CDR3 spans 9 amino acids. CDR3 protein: CTSPYEQYF. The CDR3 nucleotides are TGCACCAGTCCCTACGAGCAGTACTTC.

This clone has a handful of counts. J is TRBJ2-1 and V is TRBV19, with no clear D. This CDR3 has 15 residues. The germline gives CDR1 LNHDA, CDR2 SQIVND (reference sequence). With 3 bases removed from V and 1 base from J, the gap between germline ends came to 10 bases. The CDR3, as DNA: TGTGCCAGTAGTATCGGGCCAGGTTCCTACAATGAGCAGTTCTTC. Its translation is CASSIGPGSYNEQFF.

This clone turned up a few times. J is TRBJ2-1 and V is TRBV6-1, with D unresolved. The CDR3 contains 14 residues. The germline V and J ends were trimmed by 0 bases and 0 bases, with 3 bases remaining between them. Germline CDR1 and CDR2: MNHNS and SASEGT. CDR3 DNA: TGTGCCAGCAGTGAAGCCTCCTCCTACAATGAGCAGTTCTTC. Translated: CASSEASSYNEQFF.

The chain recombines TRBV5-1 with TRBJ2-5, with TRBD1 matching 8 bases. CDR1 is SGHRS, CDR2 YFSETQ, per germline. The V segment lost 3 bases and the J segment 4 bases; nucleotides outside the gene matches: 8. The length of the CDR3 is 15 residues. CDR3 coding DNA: TGCGCCAGCAGCTGGGCGACAGGGGACCGAGAGACCCAGTACTTC. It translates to CASSWATGDRETQYF. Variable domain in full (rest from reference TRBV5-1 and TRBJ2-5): KAGVTQTPRYLIKTRGQQVTLSCSPISGHRSVSWYQQTPGQGLQFLFEYFSETQRNKGNFPGRFSGRQFSNSRSEMNVSTLELGDSALYLCASSWATGDRETQYFGPGTRLLVL.